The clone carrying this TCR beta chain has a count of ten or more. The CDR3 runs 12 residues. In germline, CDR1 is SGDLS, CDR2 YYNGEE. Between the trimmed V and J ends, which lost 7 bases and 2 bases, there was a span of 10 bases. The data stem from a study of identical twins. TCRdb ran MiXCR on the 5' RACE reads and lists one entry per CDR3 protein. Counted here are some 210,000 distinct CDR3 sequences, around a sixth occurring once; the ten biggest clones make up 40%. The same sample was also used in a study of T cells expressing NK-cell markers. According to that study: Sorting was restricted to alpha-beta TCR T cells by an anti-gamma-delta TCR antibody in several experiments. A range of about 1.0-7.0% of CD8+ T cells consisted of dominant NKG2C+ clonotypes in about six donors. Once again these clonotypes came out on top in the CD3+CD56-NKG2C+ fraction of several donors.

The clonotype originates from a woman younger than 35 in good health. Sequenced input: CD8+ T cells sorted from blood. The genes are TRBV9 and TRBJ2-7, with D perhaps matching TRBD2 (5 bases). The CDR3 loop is CASPRDPYEQYF. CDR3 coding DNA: TGTGCCAGCCCCCGGGATCCCTACGAGCAGTACTTC. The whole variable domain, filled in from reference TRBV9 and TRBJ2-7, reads DSGVTQTPKHLITATGQRVTLRCSPRSGDLSVYWYQQSLDQGLQFLIQYYNGEERAKGNILERFSAQQFPDLHSELNLSSLELGDSALYFCASPRDPYEQYFGPGTRLTVT.